Sequencing of this T cell receptor (beta chain) was carried out in a study of T-cell reconstitution after alpha-beta-depleted transplantation in children. In germline, CDR1 is MNHEY, CDR2 SMNVEV (reference sequence). The CDR3 has 16 residues. Losses at the gene ends were 4 bases for V and 5 bases for J; bases not matched to a gene: 9. Unique molecular identifiers were used to barcode this TCRbeta library. From the PCR reads, TCRdb called clonotypes with MiXCR, one entry per CDR3 protein. Of about 130,000 distinct CDR3 sequences in the sample, 8% to 10% were seen once. The sequencing used PBMCs, mostly from graft donor cells, collected 180 days after TCRalphabeta/CD19-depleted stem cell transplant. This chain uses TRBV27 with TRBJ1-2; 11 bases agree with TRBD1. The sequence derives from a girl under three years old who had a stem cell transplant for combined immunodeficiency, so the T cells may come from the graft donor. For the CDR3, the DNA is TGTGCCAGCAGTTCCCTAGGACAGGGGGCGCGATATGGCTACACCTTC. It yields the protein CASSSLGQGARYGYTF.